These 23 T cell receptor beta chains were sequenced from one sample in a study of T cells of healthy individuals. TCRdb itself ran the 5' RACE reads through MiXCR, one entry per CDR3 protein. The sample has more than 85,000 distinct CDR3 sequences, 17% seen once. The receptors were sampled from a human donor in good health.

This clonotype has a count of ten or more. The chain joins TRBV14 to TRBJ1-1, with 7 bases aligning to TRBD1. CDR1 and CDR2 (germline): SGHDN, FVKESK. Unmatched junction bases numbered 8, after V lost 9 bases and J lost 1 base. The CDR3 spans 14 residues. CDR3 nucleotide sequence: TGTGCCAGTCCGAGGGGACAGCCGAACACTGAAGCTTTCTTT. This encodes CASPRGQPNTEAFF.

V is TRBV19 and J is TRBJ2-4, with TRBD2 matching 8 bases. The CDR3 loop spans 17 amino acids. CDR1 LNHDA and CDR2 SQIVND come from the germline V gene (reference sequence). The V segment lost 0 bases and the J segment 1 base; nucleotides outside the gene matches: 5. The CDR3 protein is CASSIDPTGGAKNIQYF. The CDR3 DNA sequence: TGTGCCAGTAGTATAGACCCCACGGGGGGGGCCAAAAACATTCAGTACTTC.

The chain combines TRBV7-2 with TRBJ1-1; 7 bases line up with TRBD1. Germline V CDR1 and CDR2: SGHTA, FQGNSA. V gave up 5 bases and J gave up 5 bases; unmatched junction bases: 14. The CDR3 runs 16 residues. This chain's CDR3 is CASSTLGQRLGTEAFF. CDR3 nucleotides: TGTGCCAGCAGCACCCTGGGACAGCGACTTGGGACTGAAGCTTTCTTT.

A few counts support this clonotype. The chain employs TRBV7-3 and TRBJ2-5; TRBD1 is a possible D gene (7 bases). The V end lost 3 bases, the J end lost 5 bases, and 16 bases lay between the germline ends. The CDR3 runs 15 residues. CDR1 and CDR2 from the germline V gene are SGHTA and FQGTGA. DNA of the CDR3: TGTGCCAGCAGCTTTTCAGGGGGGTTCGGGGAGACCCAGTACTTC. Translating it yields CASSFSGGFGETQYF.

CDR3 nucleotides: TGTGCCAGCAGTTATACTAGCGGGGGGGCCGGCGGGGAGCTGTTTTTT. The encoded protein is CASSYTSGGAGGELFF. J is TRBJ2-2 and V is TRBV6-6, with 13 bases lining up with TRBD2. Looked up from germline, CDR1 is MNHNY and CDR2 is SVGAGI (reference sequence). Trimming removed 3 bases from V and 7 bases from J; junction bases left unmatched: 5. There are 16 residues in the CDR3.

This clonotype has at least ten counts. The rearrangement links TRBV9 to TRBJ1-3; D perhaps matches TRBD1 (6 bases). V gave up 0 bases and J gave up 3 bases, with 19 bases separating them. The CDR3 covers 18 residues. Germline-derived CDR1 and CDR2 are SGDLS and YYNGEE. The CDR3 nucleotides are TGTGCCAGCAGCGTAGCGGGCAGGGGCGCCTCCCGTGGAAACACCATATATTTT. Its translation is CASSVAGRGASRGNTIYF.

The chain employs TRBV20-1 and TRBJ1-5; D might be TRBD1 (5 bases). V lost 1 base, J lost 4 bases, and 20 bases lay in between. Germline CDR1 DFQATT, CDR2 SNEGSKA (reference sequence). The CDR3 spans 17 residues. The CDR3 bases are TGCAGTGCTAGAGCCCCTTTGAGGGGAGGCTTTAATCAGCCCCAGCATTTT. Translating gives CSARAPLRGGFNQPQHF.

This clonotype was observed a few times. The genes are TRBV6-1 and TRBJ2-1; D not resolved. The CDR3 has 11 residues. The germline V gene encodes CDR1 MNHNS and CDR2 SASEGT. The V end was cut by 11 bases, the J end by 4 bases, with 9 bases between. The CDR3 sequence is CALSPYNEQFF. DNA for the CDR3: TGTGCCCTCTCACCGTACAATGAGCAGTTCTTC.

This chain links TRBV7-2 with TRBJ2-1, with D tentatively TRBD2 (6 bases). V was shortened by 1 base and J by 5 bases, with 6 bases between the two germline ends. There are 13 residues in the CDR3. Germline V lookup: CDR1 SGHTA, CDR2 FQGNSA. The CDR3: CASSLGRDNEQFF. The CDR3, as DNA: TGTGCCAGCAGCTTAGGGAGGGACAATGAGCAGTTCTTC.

This clonotype was detected ten times or more. The rearrangement uses TRBV20-1 and TRBJ2-7; D ambiguous. This CDR3 has 12 residues. In germline, CDR1 is DFQATT, CDR2 SNEGSKA (reference sequence). The germline V and J ends were trimmed by 1 base and 3 bases, with 7 bases remaining between them. CDR3 amino acids: CSARGTGYEQYF. The CDR3 DNA reads as TGCAGTGCTAGAGGGACGGGCTACGAGCAGTACTTC.

J is TRBJ2-7 and V is TRBV4-2; 10 nucleotides align to TRBD2. Germline lookup yields CDR1 LGHNA and CDR2 YNFKEQ. V shed 1 base, J shed 7 bases, and the junction held 7 bases outside the gene matches. The CDR3 has 15 amino acids. Written as DNA, the CDR3 is TGTGCCAGCAGCCAAGTTCTAGCGGGAGCGGGGGAGCAGTACTTC. Residues: CASSQVLAGAGEQYF.

The gene calls are TRBV5-1 and TRBJ2-5, with D perhaps TRBD1 or TRBD2 (6 bases each). From germline, CDR1 is SGHRS and CDR2 YFSETQ. The CDR3 spans 15 residues. Trimming stripped 1 base from V and 5 bases from J, with 15 bases between. Here the CDR3 reads CASSLNFQGGETQYF. The CDR3 DNA follows: TGCGCCAGCAGCTTGAACTTTCAAGGGGGGGAGACCCAGTACTTC.

This clonotype came up a few times. The chain has TRBV27 and TRBJ2-7; 9 bases are shared with TRBD2. The CDR3 contains 11 residues. V was pared by 3 bases and J by 11 bases, with 2 bases of the junction left unmatched. The germline V gene has CDR1 MNHEY and CDR2 SMNVEV (reference sequence). Here the CDR3 reads CASSFGGGEYF. DNA for the CDR3: TGTGCCAGCAGTTTCGGCGGGGGGGAGTACTTC.

This clonotype was counted between two and nine times. The chain employs TRBV7-2 and TRBJ2-3, with 10 nucleotides matching TRBD2. V gave up 5 bases and J gave up 2 bases; unmatched junction bases: 4. CDR1 and CDR2 (germline): SGHTA, FQGNSA. The CDR3 is 15 residues long. In DNA form, the CDR3 reads TGTGCCAGCAGCCCGCTAGCGGGGGTCACAGATACGCAGTATTTT. Protein product: CASSPLAGVTDTQYF.

This clonotype was observed a handful of times. The chain links TRBV21-1 to TRBJ2-2; no check of the table's D call, TRBD2, against the DNA was made. TRBV21-1 is annotated as a pseudogene. The CDR3 loop spans 13 amino acids. The CDR3 region has the DNA TGTGCCAGCAGCTACGGACTGGACGGGGAGCTGTTTTTT. Its protein is CASSYGLDGELFF.

This clonotype has a count of ten or more. The V and J genes are TRBV15 and TRBJ2-1, with 12 bases lining up with TRBD2. Germline V gene sequence: CDR1 LNHNV, CDR2 YYDKDF (reference sequence). The CDR3 has 14 amino acids. Losses at the gene ends were 8 bases for V and 5 bases for J; bases not matched to a gene: 4. The CDR3 loop reads CATRWTSGNNEQFF. The CDR3 region has the DNA TGTGCCACCCGCTGGACTAGCGGGAACAATGAGCAGTTCTTC. Supplemented by reference TRBV15 and TRBJ2-1, the full variable domain reads DAMVIQNPRYQVTQFGKPVTLSCSQTLNHNVMYWYQQKSSQAPKLLFHYYDKDFNNEADTPDNFQSRRPNTSFCFLDIRSPGLGDTAMYLCATRWTSGNNEQFFGPGTRLTVL.

A word on this clonotype: A much larger clone lies one base from this, so it may be a read error. Here the CDR3 reads CASSFYGANVLTF. CDR3 coding DNA: TGTGCCAGCAGTTTTTACGGGGCCAACGTCCTGACTTTC. The chain is built from TRBV6-5 and TRBJ2-6; D is ambiguous. The CDR3 has 13 residues. Germline-derived CDR1 and CDR2 are MNHEY and SVGAGI. V was clipped by 4 bases and J by 4 bases, with 5 bases between them.

This clonotype was seen a handful of times. The rearrangement uses TRBV6-2 or TRBV6-3 and TRBJ2-2; tentatively, D is TRBD1 (6 bases). CDR1 is MNHEY and CDR2 is SVGEGT in the germline V gene. The V and J ends lost 6 bases and 6 bases respectively, with 11 bases between them. The CDR3 length is 13 residues. The CDR3 here is CASSPAGAGELFF. The CDR3 DNA sequence: TGTGCCAGCAGCCCCGCAGGGGCCGGGGAGCTGTTTTTT.

This chain links TRBV20-1 with TRBJ1-1, with TRBD1 matching over 8 bases. Unmatched junction bases numbered 6, after V lost 2 bases and J lost 4 bases. CDR1 DFQATT and CDR2 SNEGSKA come from the germline V gene (reference sequence). The length of the CDR3 is 14 residues. The CDR3 nucleotides read TGCAGTGCTAGAAGCCCAGGGGGCATCACTGAAGCTTTCTTT. Its protein product is CSARSPGGITEAFF.

The V call is TRBV3-1, the J call TRBJ2-3; D not certain. V gave up 2 bases and J gave up 6 bases, with 9 bases separating them. Germline CDR1 reads LGHDT; CDR2 reads YNNKEL (reference sequence). CDR3 length equals 13 residues. The chain's CDR3 is CASSQNLGDTQYF. The CDR3 DNA sequence: TGTGCCAGCAGCCAAAATCTGGGCGATACGCAGTATTTT.

The table lists this clonotype with a few counts. The V call is TRBV28, the J call TRBJ2-7; 7 nucleotides align to TRBD2. The CDR3 length is 14 residues. Unmatched junction bases numbered 9, after V lost 10 bases and J lost 0 bases. The germline V gene encodes CDR1 MDHEN and CDR2 SYDVKM. The CDR3 DNA is TGTGCCACCCGGAGCGGGGATAGCTCCTACGAGCAGTACTTC. Translated, it gives CATRSGDSSYEQYF.

This clonotype came up a few times. The rearrangement links TRBV4-3 to TRBJ1-4; D is possibly TRBD1 (5 bases). CDR1 and CDR2 from the germline V gene are LGHNA and YSLEER. The CDR3 runs to 17 residues. Trimming shortened V by 0 bases and J by 5 bases, and 16 bases separated the two germline ends. This chain's CDR3 is CASSQDRGGVVNEKLFF. Written as DNA, the CDR3 is TGCGCCAGCAGCCAAGATCGGGGGGGGGTCGTGAATGAAAAACTGTTTTTT.

This clonotype was seen at least ten times. The chain has TRBV2 and TRBJ2-7, with TRBD1 identical over 7 bases. J gave up 5 bases and V 7 bases, and 11 bases lay outside the gene matches. The CDR3 is 14 amino acids. The germline gives CDR1 SNHLY, CDR2 FYNNEI. Here the CDR3 DNA reads TGTGCCAGCACCCGAGGACAGGCTTTTAACGAGCAGTACTTC. This translates into CASTRGQAFNEQYF.